What follows describes a single T cell receptor (beta chain). Its antigen remains unidentified. Per-base qualities were not stored, and no clone one base away is much larger. CD8 naive samples were CD45RO-negative cells positively selected for CCR7, giving a CD45RA+CCR7+ population that excluded TemRA cells. Healthy HIV-negative adults with no recently reported acute infections or vaccinations were included as donors. Only Caucasian adults living in Nashville, Tennessee, USA were represented among the donors. Blood was collected by leukapheresis, and PBMCs were isolated by Ficoll-Histopaque density gradient centrifugation and then cryopreserved in liquid nitrogen vapor phase. Analytical flow cytometry was used to check the purity and quantity of each magnetically sorted T cell population. Genomic DNA was isolated from every sorted fraction and measured by UV absorbance on a Nanodrop 2000c. The sample is drawn from a study of shared clonotypes between healthy human individuals (TCRdb year 2020). Study-level background: Two women and three men aged 18 to 49 years were included in the cohort. For each donor, three plates each were used for CD4 naive and CD4 memory, two plates were used for CD8 naive, and one plate was used for CD8 memory. The study deeply sequenced blood TCR repertoires of several healthy adults to estimate repertoire size and the extent of clonotype sharing between individuals. To increase sequencing depth and limit assay-specific biases, TCR repertoire library preparation and sequencing were carried out by different laboratories using diverse techniques. Between about 0.8 and 9 billion PBMCs per donor were obtained by leukapheresis.

Using the deep immunoSEQ assay, multiplex PCR amplified TCR CDR3 regions from genomic DNA. For each cell subset, the extracted genomic DNA was distributed evenly across all wells of several immunoSEQ 96-well plates, and each plate served as one replicate. For sorted subsets, each replicate PCR was loaded with 200 ng genomic DNA, equivalent to 30,000 to 35,000 T cell genomes. The purified libraries were quantified using a Qubit 3.0 fluorometer, sized with a Bioanalyzer 2100, and then quantified again using the KAPA Library Quantification kit. Each immunoSEQ 96-well plate was sequenced on its own single-read 150-cycle Illumina NextSeq 550 flow cell. The paper's processing steps were these. The immunoSEQ output contained only junctional sequences without quality scores, so filtering could not match that applied to full-length reads. To assign V/J genes and CDR3, sequences were annotated using PyIR, a Python wrapper for IgBLAST v1.9, with IMGT germline references. Any read was removed if the V/J assignment was weak (E-value above 1e-6), the CDR3 was missing, or the read contained stop codons, out-of-frame junctions, or ambiguous translated residues. V3J clonotypes were defined as sequences sharing an identical inferred V gene, J gene, and CDR3 amino acid sequence. To compute the percentage overlap between repertoires, the number of shared unique clonotypes was divided by the size of the smaller repertoire. Three approaches were used to assess repertoire richness: RTK rarefaction, the Chao1 estimator, and Recon v2.1 estimates of unobserved clonotypes. Generation probabilities were computed with OLGA for all TCRbeta clonotypes obtained by the gDNA method from a handful of donors. Imported from immuneACCESS, the table was reduced by TCRdb to in-frame sequences with V and J called. These copies leave out some clones; in studies compared against another copy, an unresolved V gene accounts for under half, and the cause of the remainder is not known. V, J and clone size are taken as reported in that table, and D and trimming were inferred from the DNA itself. This sample gives around 1,900,000 clones in total; about 94% of them show up just once. Approximately 1.6% of the sample lies in the top ten.

The CDR3 numbers 15 residues from cysteine through phenylalanine. Left in the record is the CDR3 DNA by itself, 45 bases read in frame from the first base. CDR1 and CDR2 are drawn from the germline V gene: SGHVS, FNYEAQ. The junction shows trimming of 0 bases on V and 2 bases on J, plus 8 bases between the germline ends. On the study overall, not on this receptor specifically: Sampling was restricted to blood, and TCR repertoires in tissues likely differ from the TCR repertoires found in blood. Pairwise subsampling indicated that sequencing depth was expected to affect the degree of clonotype sharing among donors. Compared with non-shared clonotypes, clonotypes shared by all four sorted-subset donors had higher generation probabilities. Larger estimated clonotype richness was generally found for naive subsets than for memory subsets. When a handful of donors were compared, the shared fraction of clonotypes was about 5% for naive CD4, over 3% for naive CD8, 2.3% for memory CD4, and under 0.5% for memory CD8. Because the study included a small number of donors, the genetic and exposure-history diversity represented was limited. Even with the large sequencing depth, rarefaction of the sorted-subset datasets indicated that sequencing was incomplete.

The sequence was collected from a man between 18 and 35 years old in good health. Some clones in this sample may be carry-over from other donors' samples. Specimen: naive CD8+ T cells from PBMCs. This sample's cell subset or site label indicates: CD45RA+CCR7+. The chain links TRBV7-6 with TRBJ2-1, with TRBD2 perhaps the D gene, on 5 matching bases. The nucleotides are TGTGCCAGCAGCTTAGCGGAGGCTACCTACAATGAGCAGTTCTTC. It encodes CASSLAEATYNEQFF.